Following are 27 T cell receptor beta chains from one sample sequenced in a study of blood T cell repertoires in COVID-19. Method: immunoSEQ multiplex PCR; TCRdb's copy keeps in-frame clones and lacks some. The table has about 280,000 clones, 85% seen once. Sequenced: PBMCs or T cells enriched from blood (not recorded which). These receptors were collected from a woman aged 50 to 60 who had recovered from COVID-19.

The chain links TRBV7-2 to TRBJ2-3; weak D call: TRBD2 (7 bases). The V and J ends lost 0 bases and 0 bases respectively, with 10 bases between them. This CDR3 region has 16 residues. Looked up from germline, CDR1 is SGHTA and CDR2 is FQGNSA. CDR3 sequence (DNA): TGTGCCAGCAGCTTAGCGCGGGGGCCGAGCACAGATACGCAGTATTTT. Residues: CASSLARGPSTDTQYF.

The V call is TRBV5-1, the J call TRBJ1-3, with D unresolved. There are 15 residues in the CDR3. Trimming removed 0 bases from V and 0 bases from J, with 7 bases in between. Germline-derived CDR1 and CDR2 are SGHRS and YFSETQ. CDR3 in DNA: TGCGCCAGCAGCTTGGAGTCAGTCTCTGGAAACACCATATATTTT. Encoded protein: CASSLESVSGNTIYF.

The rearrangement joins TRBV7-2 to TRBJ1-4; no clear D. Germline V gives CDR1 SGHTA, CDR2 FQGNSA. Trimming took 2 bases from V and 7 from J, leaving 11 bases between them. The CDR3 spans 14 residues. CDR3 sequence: CASSLSLSVEKLFF. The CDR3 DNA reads TGTGCCAGCAGCTTATCCCTCTCTGTTGAAAAACTGTTTTTT.

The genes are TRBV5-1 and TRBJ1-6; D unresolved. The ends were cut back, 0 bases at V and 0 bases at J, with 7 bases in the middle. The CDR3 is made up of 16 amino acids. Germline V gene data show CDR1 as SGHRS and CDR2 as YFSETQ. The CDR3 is CASSLALSSYNSPLHF. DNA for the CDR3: TGCGCCAGCAGCTTGGCCCTGAGCTCCTATAATTCACCCCTCCACTTT.

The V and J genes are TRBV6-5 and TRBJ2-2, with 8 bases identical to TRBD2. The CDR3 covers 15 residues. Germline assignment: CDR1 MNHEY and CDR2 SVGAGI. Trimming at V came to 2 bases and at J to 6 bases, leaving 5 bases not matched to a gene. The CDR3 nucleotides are TGTGCCAGCAGTTACACGGGTAGCGGGGCCGGGGAGCTGTTTTTT. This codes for CASSYTGSGAGELFF.

CDR3 loop: CASSSSSGAGTDTQYF. CDR3 in DNA: TGTGCCAGCAGCTCCTCGAGCGGGGCTGGCACAGATACGCAGTATTTT. The chain couples TRBV7-2 to TRBJ2-3; TRBD2 agrees at 7 bases. The V segment lost 4 bases and the J segment 1 base; nucleotides outside the gene matches: 8. Germline CDR1 is SGHTA and CDR2 is FQGNSA. The CDR3 covers 16 residues.

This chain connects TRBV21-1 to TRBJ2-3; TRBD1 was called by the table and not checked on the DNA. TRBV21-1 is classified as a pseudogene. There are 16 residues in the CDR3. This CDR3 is CASSKEGRRGTDTQYF. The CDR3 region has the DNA TGTGCCAGCAGCAAAGAAGGTCGCAGGGGCACAGATACGCAGTATTTT.

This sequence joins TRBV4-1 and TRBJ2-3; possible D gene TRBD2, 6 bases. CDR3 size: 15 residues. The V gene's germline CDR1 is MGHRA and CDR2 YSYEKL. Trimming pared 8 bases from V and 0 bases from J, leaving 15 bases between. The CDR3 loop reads CASREGLLSTDTQYF. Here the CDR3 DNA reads TGCGCCAGCCGAGAGGGACTCCTTAGCACAGATACGCAGTATTTT.

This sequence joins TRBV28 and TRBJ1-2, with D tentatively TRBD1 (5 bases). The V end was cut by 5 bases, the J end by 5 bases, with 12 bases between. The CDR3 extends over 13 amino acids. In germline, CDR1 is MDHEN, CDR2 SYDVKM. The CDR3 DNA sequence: TGTGCCAGCAGTCTCACCAGGGTATATGGCTACACCTTC. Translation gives CASSLTRVYGYTF.

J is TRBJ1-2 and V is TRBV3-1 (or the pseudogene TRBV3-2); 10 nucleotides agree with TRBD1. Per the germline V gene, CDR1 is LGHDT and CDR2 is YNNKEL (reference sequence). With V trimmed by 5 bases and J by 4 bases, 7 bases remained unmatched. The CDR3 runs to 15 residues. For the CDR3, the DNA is TGTGCCAGCAGCATATGGACAGGGGGTGGCTATGGCTACACCTTC. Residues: CASSIWTGGGYGYTF.

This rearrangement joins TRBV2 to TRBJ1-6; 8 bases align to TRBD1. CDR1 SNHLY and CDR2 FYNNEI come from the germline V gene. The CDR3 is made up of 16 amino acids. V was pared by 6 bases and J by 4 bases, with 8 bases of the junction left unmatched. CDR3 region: CASSPDRAVYNSPLHF. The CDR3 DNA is TGTGCCAGCAGCCCGGACAGGGCGGTTTATAATTCACCCCTCCACTTT. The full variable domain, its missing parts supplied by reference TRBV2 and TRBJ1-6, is EPEVTQTPSHQVTQMGQEVILRCVPISNHLYFYWYRQILGQKVEFLVSFYNNEISEKSEIFDDQFSVERPDGSNFTLKIRSTKLEDSAMYFCASSPDRAVYNSPLHFGNGTRLTVT.

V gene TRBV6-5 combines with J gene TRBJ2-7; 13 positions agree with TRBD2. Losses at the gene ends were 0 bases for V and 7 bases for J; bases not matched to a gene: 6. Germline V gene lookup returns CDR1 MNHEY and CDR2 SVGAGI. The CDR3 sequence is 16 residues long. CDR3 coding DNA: TGTGCCAGCAGTTACTCGTTAACTAGCGGGAGGGGGGAGCAGTACTTC. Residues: CASSYSLTSGRGEQYF.

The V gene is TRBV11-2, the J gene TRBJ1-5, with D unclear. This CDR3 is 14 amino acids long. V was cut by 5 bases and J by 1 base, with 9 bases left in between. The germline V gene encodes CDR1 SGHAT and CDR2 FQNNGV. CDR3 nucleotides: TGTGCCAGCAGCCAACAATGGAGCAATCAGCCCCAGCATTTT. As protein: CASSQQWSNQPQHF.

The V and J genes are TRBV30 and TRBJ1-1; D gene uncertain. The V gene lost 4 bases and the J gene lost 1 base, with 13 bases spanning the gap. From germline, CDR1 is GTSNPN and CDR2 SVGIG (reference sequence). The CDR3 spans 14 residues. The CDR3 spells CAWIALLTNTEAFF. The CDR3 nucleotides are TGTGCCTGGATCGCCCTCCTAACGAACACTGAAGCTTTCTTT.

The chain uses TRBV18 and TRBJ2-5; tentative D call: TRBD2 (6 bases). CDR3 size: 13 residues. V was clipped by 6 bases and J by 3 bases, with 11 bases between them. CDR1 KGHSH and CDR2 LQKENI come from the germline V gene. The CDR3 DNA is TGTGCCAGCTCCTGGGGGACTGAAGAGACCCAGTACTTC. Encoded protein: CASSWGTEETQYF. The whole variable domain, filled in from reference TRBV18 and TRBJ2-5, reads NAGVMQNPRHLVRRRGQEARLRCSPMKGHSHVYWYRQLPEEGLKFMVYLQKENIIDESGMPKERFSAEFPKEGPSILRIQQVVRGDSAAYFCASSWGTEETQYFGPGTRLLVL.

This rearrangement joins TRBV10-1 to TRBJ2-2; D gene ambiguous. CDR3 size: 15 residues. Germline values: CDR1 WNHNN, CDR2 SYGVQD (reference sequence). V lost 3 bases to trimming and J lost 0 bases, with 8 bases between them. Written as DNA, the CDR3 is TGCGCCAGCAGTGATCGGGTTACGAACACCGGGGAGCTGTTTTTT. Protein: CASSDRVTNTGELFF.

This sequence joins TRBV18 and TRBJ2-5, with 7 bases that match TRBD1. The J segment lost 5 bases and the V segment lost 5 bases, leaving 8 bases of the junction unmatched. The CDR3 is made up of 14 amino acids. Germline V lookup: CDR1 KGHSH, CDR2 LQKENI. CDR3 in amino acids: CASSANRGRETQYF. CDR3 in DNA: TGTGCCAGCTCAGCAAACAGGGGAAGGGAGACCCAGTACTTC.

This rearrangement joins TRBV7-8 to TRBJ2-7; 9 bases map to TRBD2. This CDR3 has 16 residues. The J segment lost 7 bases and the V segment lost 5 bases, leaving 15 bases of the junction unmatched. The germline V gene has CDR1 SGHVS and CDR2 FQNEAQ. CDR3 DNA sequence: TGTGCCAGCAGCCCGCCGGGACTAGCAAGAGTCGATGAGCAGTACTTC. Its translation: CASSPPGLARVDEQYF.

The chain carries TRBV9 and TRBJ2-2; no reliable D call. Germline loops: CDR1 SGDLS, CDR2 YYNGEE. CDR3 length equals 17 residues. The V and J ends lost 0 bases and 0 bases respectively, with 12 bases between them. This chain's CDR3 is CASSVGLTPSNTGELFF. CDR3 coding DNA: TGTGCCAGCAGCGTAGGGCTCACCCCGTCGAACACCGGGGAGCTGTTTTTT.

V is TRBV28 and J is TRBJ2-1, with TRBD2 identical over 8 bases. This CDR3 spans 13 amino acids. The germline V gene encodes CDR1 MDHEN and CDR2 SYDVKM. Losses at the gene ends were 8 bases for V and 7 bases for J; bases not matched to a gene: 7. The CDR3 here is CASHSGGRNEQFF. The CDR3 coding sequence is TGTGCCAGCCACAGCGGGGGTAGGAATGAGCAGTTCTTC.

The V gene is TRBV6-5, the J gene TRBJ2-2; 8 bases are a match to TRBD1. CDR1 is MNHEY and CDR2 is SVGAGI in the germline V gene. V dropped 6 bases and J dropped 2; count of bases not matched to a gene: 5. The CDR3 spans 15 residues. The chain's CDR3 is CASSWDRRNTGELFF. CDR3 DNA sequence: TGTGCCAGCAGCTGGGACAGGAGAAACACCGGGGAGCTGTTTTTT.

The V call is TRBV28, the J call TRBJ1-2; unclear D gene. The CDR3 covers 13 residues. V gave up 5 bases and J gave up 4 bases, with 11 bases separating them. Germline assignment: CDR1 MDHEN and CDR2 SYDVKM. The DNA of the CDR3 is TGTGCCAGCAGTCTCCGGGAGGGCTATGGCTACACCTTC. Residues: CASSLREGYGYTF.

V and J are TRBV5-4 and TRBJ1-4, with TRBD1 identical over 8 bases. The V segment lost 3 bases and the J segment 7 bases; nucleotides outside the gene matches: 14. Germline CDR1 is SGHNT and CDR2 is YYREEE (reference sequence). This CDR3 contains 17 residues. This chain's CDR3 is CASSSTGGPLLGEKLFF. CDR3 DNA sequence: TGTGCCAGCAGCTCAACAGGGGGTCCCCTCCTAGGTGAAAAACTGTTTTTT.

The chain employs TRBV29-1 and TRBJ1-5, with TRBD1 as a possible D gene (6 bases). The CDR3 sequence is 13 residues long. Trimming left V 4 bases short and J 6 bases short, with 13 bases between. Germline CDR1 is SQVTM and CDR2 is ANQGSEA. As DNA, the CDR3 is TGCAGCGTTGGAAACAGGGAAGGTCAGCCCCAGCATTTT. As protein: CSVGNREGQPQHF. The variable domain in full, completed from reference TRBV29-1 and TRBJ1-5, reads SAVISQKPSRDICQRGTSLTIQCQVDSQVTMMFWYRQQPGQSLTLIATANQGSEATYESGFVIDKFPISRPNLTFSTLTVSNMSPEDSSIYLCSVGNREGQPQHFGDGTRLSIL.

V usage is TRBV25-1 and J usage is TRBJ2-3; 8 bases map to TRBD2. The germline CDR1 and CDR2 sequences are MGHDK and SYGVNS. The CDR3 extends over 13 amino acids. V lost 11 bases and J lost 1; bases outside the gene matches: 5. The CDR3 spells CAAGRGGTDTQYF. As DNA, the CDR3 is TGTGCCGCGGGGCGGGGGGGCACAGATACGCAGTATTTT.

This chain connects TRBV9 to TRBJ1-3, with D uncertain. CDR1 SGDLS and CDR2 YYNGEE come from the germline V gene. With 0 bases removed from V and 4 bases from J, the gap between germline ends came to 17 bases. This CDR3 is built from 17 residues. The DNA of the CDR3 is TGTGCCAGCAGCGTAGGGGAGTCAGAGAAGATCGGAAACACCATATATTTT. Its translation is CASSVGESEKIGNTIYF.

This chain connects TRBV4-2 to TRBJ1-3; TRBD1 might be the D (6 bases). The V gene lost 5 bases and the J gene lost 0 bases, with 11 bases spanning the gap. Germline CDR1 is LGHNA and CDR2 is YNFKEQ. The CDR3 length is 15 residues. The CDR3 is CASSIDRTSGNTIYF. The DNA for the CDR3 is TGTGCCAGCAGCATCGACAGGACCTCTGGAAACACCATATATTTT.